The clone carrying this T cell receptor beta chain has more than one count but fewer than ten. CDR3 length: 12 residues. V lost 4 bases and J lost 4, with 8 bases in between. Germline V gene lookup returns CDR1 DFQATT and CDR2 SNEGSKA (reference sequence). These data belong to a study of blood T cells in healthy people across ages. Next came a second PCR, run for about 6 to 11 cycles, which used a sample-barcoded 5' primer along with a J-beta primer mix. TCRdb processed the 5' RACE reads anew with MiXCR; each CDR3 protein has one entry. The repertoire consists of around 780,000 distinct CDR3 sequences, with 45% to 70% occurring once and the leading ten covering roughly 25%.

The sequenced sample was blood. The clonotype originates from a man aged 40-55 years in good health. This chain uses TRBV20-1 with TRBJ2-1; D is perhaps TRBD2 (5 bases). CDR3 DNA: TGCAGTGCTAAGCGGACGTACAATGAGCAGTTCTTC. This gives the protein CSAKRTYNEQFF.